The source of this T cell receptor (beta chain) is a study of blood T cells in healthy people across ages. The CDR3 contains 13 residues. V shed 6 bases and J 4 bases; nucleotides not matched to a gene: 5. Germline V CDR1 and CDR2: DFQATT, SNEGSKA (reference sequence). Then a second PCR, running roughly 6 to 12 cycles, was carried out with a sample-barcoded 5' primer and a J-beta primer mix. TCRdb fed the 5' RACE reads into MiXCR, producing one record per CDR3 protein. The sample records about 1.5 million distinct CDR3 sequences, 35% to 45% being singletons. The genes are TRBV20-1 and TRBJ1-4, with TRBD1 matching over 7 bases. This clonotype was obtained from a woman younger than 30 in good health. Sequencing was performed on blood. In DNA form, the CDR3 reads TGCAGTGCCGGGACAGCTAGTAATGAAAAACTGTTTTTT. Its translation: CSAGTASNEKLFF.